The TCR beta chain described here comes from a study of beta chain features in type 1 diabetes. Broader study findings: HLA influence on TCRB rearrangement stayed unresolved here.

Donors contributed one heparinised blood draw apiece, averaging about 120 mL. This clone was counted a few times. The target antigen is unknown. cDNA synthesis used the whole RNA isolate, giving expressed TCRB sequences. Clones were read by immunoSEQ multiplex PCR, and TCRdb kept only the in-frame ones, dropping some. The sample records over 350,000 clones, about 15% being singletons. The specimen sequenced was naive CD4+ T cells from blood. The receptor was derived from a woman aged 18-29 years in good health.

The CDR3 DNA is TGTGCCAGCTCAGCTCGGGGGACAGAGAAAAACATTCAGTACTTC. Its protein product is CASSARGTEKNIQYF. The chain joins TRBV18 to TRBJ2-4; a weak D match, TRBD1 (7 bases). The germline CDR1 and CDR2 sequences are KGHSH and LQKENI. V was pared by 5 bases and J by 4 bases, with 15 bases between. The CDR3 has 15 amino acids.